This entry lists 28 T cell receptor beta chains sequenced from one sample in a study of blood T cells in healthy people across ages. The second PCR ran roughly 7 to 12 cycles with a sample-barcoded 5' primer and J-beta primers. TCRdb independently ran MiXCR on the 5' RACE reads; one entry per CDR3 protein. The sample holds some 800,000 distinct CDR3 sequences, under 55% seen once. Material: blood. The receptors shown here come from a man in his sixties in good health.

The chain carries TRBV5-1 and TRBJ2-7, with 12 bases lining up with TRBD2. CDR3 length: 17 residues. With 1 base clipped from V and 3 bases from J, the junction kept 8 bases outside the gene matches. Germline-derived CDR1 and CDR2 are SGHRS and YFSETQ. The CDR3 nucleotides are TGCGCCAGCAGCTTGTCCCTAGCGGGGGGGCACGTCTACGAGCAGTACTTC. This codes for CASSLSLAGGHVYEQYF.

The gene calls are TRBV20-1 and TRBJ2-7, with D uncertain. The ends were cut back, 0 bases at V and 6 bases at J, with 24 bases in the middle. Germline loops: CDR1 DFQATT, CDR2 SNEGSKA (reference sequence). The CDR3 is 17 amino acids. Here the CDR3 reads CSARDLEDTYLLGEQYF. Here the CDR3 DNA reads TGCAGTGCTAGAGATCTTGAGGATACCTACCTCTTAGGCGAGCAGTACTTC.

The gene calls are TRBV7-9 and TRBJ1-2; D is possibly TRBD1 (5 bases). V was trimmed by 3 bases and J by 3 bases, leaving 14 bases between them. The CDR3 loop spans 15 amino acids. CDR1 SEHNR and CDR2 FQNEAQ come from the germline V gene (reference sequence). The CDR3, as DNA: TGTGCCAGCAGCTTGTCGGGACCGACAGACTATGGCTACACCTTC. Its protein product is CASSLSGPTDYGYTF. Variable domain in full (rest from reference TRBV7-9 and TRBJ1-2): DTGVSQNPRHKITKRGQNVTFRCDPISEHNRLYWYRQTLGQGPEFLTYFQNEAQLEKSRLLSDRFSAERPKGSFSTLEIQRTEQGDSAMYLCASSLSGPTDYGYTFGSGTRLTVV.

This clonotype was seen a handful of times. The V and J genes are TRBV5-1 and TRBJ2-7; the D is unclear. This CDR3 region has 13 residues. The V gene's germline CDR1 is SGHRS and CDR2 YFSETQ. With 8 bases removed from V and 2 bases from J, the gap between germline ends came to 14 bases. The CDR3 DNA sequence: TGCGCCAGATCCGGCGTGCAGGCCTACGAGCAGTACTTC. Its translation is CARSGVQAYEQYF.

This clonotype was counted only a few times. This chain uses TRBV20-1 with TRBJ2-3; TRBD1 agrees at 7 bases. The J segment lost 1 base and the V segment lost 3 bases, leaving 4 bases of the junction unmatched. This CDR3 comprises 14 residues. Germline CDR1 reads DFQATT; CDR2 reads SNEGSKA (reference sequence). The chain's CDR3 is CSARTGSGTDTQYF. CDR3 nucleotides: TGCAGTGCTAGGACAGGGTCAGGCACAGATACGCAGTATTTT.

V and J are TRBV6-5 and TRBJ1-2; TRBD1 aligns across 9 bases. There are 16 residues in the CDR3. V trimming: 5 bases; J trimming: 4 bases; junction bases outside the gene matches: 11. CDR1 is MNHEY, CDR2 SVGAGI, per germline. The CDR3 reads CASSRKSYRGPYGYTF. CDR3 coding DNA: TGTGCCAGCAGTCGTAAAAGCTACAGGGGGCCCTATGGCTACACCTTC.

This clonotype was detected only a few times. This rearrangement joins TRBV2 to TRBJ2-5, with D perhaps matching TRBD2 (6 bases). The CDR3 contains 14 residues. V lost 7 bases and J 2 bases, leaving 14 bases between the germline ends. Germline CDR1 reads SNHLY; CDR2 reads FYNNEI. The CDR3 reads CASTGGFRQETQYF. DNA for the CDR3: TGTGCCAGCACCGGAGGGTTTCGGCAAGAGACCCAGTACTTC.

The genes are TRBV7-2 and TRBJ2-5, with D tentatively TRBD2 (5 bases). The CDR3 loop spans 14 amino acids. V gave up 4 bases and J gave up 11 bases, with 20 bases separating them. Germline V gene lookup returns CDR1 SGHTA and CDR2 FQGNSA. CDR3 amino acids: CASSSDRGHNEQYF. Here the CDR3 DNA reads TGTGCCAGCAGCTCGGACCGGGGTCACAATGAGCAGTACTTC.

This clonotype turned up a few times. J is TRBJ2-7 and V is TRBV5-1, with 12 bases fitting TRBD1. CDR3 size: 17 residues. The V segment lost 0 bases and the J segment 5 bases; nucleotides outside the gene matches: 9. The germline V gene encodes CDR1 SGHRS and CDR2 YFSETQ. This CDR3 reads CASSLGIPGTGGHEQYF. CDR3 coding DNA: TGCGCCAGCAGCTTGGGCATTCCCGGGACAGGGGGCCACGAGCAGTACTTC.

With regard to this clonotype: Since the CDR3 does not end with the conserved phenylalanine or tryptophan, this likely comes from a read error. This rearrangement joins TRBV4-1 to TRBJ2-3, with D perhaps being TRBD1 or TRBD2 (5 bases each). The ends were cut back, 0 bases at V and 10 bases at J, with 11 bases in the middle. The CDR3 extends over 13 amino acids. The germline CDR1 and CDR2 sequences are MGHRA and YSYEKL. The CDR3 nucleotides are TGCGCCAGCAGCCAAGATGGGGGTTTTGCGCAGTATGTT. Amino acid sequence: CASSQDGGFAQYV.

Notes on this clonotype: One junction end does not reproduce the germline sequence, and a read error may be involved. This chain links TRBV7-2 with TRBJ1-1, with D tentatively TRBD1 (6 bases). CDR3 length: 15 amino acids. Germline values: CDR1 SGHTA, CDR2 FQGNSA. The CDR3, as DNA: TGTGCCGGCAGCCCTGGGGGGGGCGTAAGCACTGAAGCTTTCTTT. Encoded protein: CAGSPGGGVSTEAFF.

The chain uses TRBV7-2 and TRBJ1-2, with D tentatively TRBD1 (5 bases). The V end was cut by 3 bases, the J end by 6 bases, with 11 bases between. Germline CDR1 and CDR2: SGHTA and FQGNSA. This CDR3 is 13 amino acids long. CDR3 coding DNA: TGTGCCAGCAGCTTGGGACCAGAGGATGGCTACACCTTC. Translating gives CASSLGPEDGYTF. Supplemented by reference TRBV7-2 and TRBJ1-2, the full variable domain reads GAGVSQSPSNKVTEKGKDVELRCDPISGHTALYWYRQSLGQGLEFLIYFQGNSAPDKSGLPSDRFSAERTGGSVSTLTIQRTQQEDSAVYLCASSLGPEDGYTFGSGTRLTVV.

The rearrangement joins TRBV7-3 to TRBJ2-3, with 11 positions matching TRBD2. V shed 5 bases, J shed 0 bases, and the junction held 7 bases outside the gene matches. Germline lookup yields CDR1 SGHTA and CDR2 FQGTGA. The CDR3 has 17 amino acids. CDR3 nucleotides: TGTGCCAGCAGCAGGGGGGTAGCGGGGGGGAGCACAGATACGCAGTATTTT. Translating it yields CASSRGVAGGSTDTQYF.

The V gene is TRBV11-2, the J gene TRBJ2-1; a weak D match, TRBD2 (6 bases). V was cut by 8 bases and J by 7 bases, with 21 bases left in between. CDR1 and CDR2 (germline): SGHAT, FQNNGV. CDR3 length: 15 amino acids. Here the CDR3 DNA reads TGTGCCAGCCGGAGGGCAGGGAGCCGTAAGAATGAGCAGTTCTTC. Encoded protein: CASRRAGSRKNEQFF. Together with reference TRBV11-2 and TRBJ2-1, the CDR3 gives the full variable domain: EAGVAQSPRYKIIEKRQSVAFWCNPISGHATLYWYQQILGQGPKLLIQFQNNGVVDDSQLPKDRFSAERLKGVDSTLKIQPAKLEDSAVYLCASRRAGSRKNEQFFGPGTRLTVL.

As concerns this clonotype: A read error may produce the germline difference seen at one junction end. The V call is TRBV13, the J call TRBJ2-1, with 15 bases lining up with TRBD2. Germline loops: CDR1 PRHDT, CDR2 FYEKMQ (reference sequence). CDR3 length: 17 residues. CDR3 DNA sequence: TGTGCCACCAGCTCAGGGACTAGCGGGGGGAAAGATAATGAGCAGTTCTTC. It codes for CATSSGTSGGKDNEQFF.

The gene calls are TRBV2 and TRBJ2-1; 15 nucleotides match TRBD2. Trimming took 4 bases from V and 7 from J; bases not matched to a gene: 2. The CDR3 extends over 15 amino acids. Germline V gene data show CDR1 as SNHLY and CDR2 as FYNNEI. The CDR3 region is CASSGTSGRENEQFF. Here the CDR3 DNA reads TGTGCCAGCAGTGGGACTAGCGGGAGGGAAAATGAGCAGTTCTTC. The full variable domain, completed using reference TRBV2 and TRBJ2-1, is EPEVTQTPSHQVTQMGQEVILRCVPISNHLYFYWYRQILGQKVEFLVSFYNNEISEKSEIFDDQFSVERPDGSNFTLKIRSTKLEDSAMYFCASSGTSGRENEQFFGPGTRLTVL.

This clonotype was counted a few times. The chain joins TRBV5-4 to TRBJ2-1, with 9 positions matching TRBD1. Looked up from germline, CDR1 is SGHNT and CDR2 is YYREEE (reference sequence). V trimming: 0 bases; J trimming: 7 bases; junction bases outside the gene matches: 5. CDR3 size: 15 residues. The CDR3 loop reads CASSLVGTGINEQFF. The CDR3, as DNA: TGTGCCAGCAGCTTGGTAGGGACAGGGATAAATGAGCAGTTCTTC.

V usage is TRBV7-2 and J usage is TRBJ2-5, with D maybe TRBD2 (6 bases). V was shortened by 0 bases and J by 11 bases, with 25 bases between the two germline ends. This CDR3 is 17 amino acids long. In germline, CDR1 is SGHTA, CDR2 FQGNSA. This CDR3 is CASSLAGGNLAWNEQYF. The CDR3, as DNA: TGTGCCAGCAGCTTAGCAGGAGGGAACCTAGCTTGGAATGAGCAGTACTTC.

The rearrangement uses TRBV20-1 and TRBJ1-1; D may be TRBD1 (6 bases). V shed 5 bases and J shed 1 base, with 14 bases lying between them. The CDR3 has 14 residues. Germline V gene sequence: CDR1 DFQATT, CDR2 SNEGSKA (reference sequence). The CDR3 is CSAWRGAKNTEAFF. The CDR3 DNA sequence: TGCAGTGCTTGGAGGGGGGCCAAGAACACTGAAGCTTTCTTT.

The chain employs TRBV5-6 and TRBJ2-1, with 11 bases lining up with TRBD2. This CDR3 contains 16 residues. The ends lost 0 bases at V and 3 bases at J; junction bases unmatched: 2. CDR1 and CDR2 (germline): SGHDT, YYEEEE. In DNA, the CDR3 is TGTGCCAGCAGCTTGGGTAGCGGGGGGGTCTACAATGAGCAGTTCTTC. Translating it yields CASSLGSGGVYNEQFF.

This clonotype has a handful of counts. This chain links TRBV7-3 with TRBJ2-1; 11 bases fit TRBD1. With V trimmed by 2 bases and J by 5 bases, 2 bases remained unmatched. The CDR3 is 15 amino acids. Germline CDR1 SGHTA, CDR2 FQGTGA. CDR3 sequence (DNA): TGTGCCAGCAGCTTAGGGACAGGGGGAAACAATGAGCAGTTCTTC. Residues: CASSLGTGGNNEQFF.

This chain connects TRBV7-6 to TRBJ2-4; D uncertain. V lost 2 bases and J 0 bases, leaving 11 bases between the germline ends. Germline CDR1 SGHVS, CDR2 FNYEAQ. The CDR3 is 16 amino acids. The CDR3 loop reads CASSLPQHLAKNIQYF. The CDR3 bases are TGTGCCAGCAGCTTACCCCAGCATCTAGCCAAAAACATTCAGTACTTC.

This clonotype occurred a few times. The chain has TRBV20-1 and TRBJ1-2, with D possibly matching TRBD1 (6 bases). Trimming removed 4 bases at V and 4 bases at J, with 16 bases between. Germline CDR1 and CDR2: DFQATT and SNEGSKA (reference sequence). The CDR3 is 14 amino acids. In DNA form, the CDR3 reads TGCAGTGCTAACCTTGGGACAAGGAGCTATGGCTACACCTTC. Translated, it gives CSANLGTRSYGYTF.

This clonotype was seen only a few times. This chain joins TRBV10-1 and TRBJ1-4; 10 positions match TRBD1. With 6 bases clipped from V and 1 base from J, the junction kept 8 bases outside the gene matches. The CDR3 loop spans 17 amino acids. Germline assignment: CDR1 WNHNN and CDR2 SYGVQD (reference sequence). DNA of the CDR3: TGCGCCAGCAGCGCCGGGACAGGGGTGGAAACTAATGAAAAACTGTTTTTT. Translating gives CASSAGTGVETNEKLFF.

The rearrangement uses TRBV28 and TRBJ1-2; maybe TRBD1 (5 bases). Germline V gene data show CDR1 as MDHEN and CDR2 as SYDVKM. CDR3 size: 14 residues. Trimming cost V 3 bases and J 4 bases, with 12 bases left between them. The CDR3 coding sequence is TGTGCCAGCAGTTTTGGGCAGGGATCCTATGGCTACACCTTC. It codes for CASSFGQGSYGYTF.

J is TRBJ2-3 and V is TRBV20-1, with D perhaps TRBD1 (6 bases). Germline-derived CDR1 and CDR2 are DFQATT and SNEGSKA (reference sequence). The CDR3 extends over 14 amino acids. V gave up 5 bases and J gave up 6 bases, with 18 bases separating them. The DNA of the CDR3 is TGCAGTGCTCTTGTACAGGGCCCGCGGGATACGCAGTATTTT. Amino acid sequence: CSALVQGPRDTQYF.

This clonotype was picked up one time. DNA of the CDR3: TGTGCCAGCAGCTTGTCGCTGGGGAGGAACACTGAAGCTTTCTTT. Amino acid sequence: CASSLSLGRNTEAFF. V is TRBV5-5 and J is TRBJ1-1; D not resolved. V gave up 1 base and J gave up 1 base, with 11 bases separating them. CDR1 and CDR2 (germline): SGHKS, YYEKEE (reference sequence). CDR3 size: 15 residues.

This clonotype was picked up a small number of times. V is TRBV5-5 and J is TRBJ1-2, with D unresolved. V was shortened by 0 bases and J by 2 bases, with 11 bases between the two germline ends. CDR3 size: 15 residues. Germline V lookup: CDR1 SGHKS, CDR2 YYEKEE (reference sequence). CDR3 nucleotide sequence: TGTGCCAGCAGCTTGGTAACGGAGCTGAACTATGGCTACACCTTC. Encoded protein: CASSLVTELNYGYTF.